These 22 T cell receptor beta chains share one sample of origin, sequenced in a study of cytomegalovirus exposure and HLA in healthy donors. A multiplex PCR was run with 60 Vbeta primers and 13 Jbeta primers. TCRdb keeps only in-frame clones here, not all; method: immunoSEQ multiplex PCR. The sample has 150,000 to 200,000 clones; just over 75% are singletons. The sequenced sample was PBMCs. These receptors were obtained from a woman in her twenties or thirties in good health and CMV-seropositive.

This rearrangement joins TRBV30 to TRBJ2-1; 8 bases are shared with TRBD2. The germline V gene has CDR1 GTSNPN and CDR2 SVGIG (reference sequence). The V gene end was trimmed by 0 bases and the J gene end by 0 bases; junction bases not matched to a gene: 1. The CDR3 is 15 residues long. The CDR3 loop is CAWSVLAASYNEQFF. CDR3 in DNA: TGTGCCTGGAGTGTACTAGCGGCCTCCTACAATGAGCAGTTCTTC.

This clone was counted once. The V call is TRBV4-3, the J call TRBJ2-1; TRBD2 matches 11 bases. The germline V gene encodes CDR1 LGHNA and CDR2 YSLEER. This CDR3 spans 18 amino acids. Losses at the gene ends were 9 bases for V and 0 bases for J; bases not matched to a gene: 13. In DNA, the CDR3 is TGCGCCAGTACGAAAGGGGACCTAGCGGGGGGCTCCTACAATGAGCAGTTCTTC. Translating gives CASTKGDLAGGSYNEQFF.

This chain uses TRBV25-1 with TRBJ1-5, with D maybe TRBD1 (5 bases). Germline V gene lookup returns CDR1 MGHDK and CDR2 SYGVNS. The ends were cut back, 6 bases at V and 7 bases at J, with 13 bases in the middle. The CDR3 has 13 amino acids. The CDR3 nucleotides read TGTGCCAGCAGCGCAGGGAAGGCGCAGCCCCAGCATTTT. This sequence encodes CASSAGKAQPQHF.

This clone was found a few times. This chain connects TRBV6-6 to TRBJ1-5; D is undetermined. CDR1 and CDR2 (germline): MNHNY, SVGAGI (reference sequence). The CDR3 is 14 residues long. V lost 2 bases and J 0 bases, leaving 5 bases between the germline ends. CDR3 residues: CASSYDYSNQPQHF. The CDR3 region has the DNA TGTGCCAGCAGTTACGACTATAGCAATCAGCCCCAGCATTTT.

The chain combines TRBV9 with TRBJ2-7; TRBD2 is a possible D gene (7 bases). Trimming stripped 3 bases from V and 5 bases from J, with 18 bases between. CDR3 length equals 15 residues. Germline V CDR1 and CDR2: SGDLS, YYNGEE. The CDR3 sequence: CASSAQGGGYNEQYF. Written as DNA, the CDR3 is TGTGCCAGCAGCGCCCAAGGGGGGGGTTACAACGAGCAGTACTTC.

The chain has TRBV28 and TRBJ1-1, with 7 positions matching TRBD1. The CDR3 extends over 16 amino acids. V lost 8 bases to trimming and J lost 5 bases; unmatched junction nucleotides: 17. Germline CDR1 and CDR2: MDHEN and SYDVKM. CDR3 region: CASENPTGWVRTEAFF. The CDR3, as DNA: TGTGCCAGCGAAAACCCGACAGGGTGGGTAAGAACTGAAGCTTTCTTT.

This chain uses TRBV7-2 with TRBJ1-1; TRBD1 agrees at 8 bases. V lost 5 bases and J lost 4; bases outside the gene matches: 9. The V gene's germline CDR1 is SGHTA and CDR2 FQGNSA. CDR3 size: 15 residues. CDR3 sequence reads: CASSPPPTGGTEAFF. The CDR3 nucleotides read TGTGCCAGCAGCCCACCGCCCACAGGGGGCACTGAAGCTTTCTTT.

This clone was seen only once. Distinct nucleotide sequences in the sample also encode this CDR3. This chain joins TRBV7-8 and TRBJ1-2; D is unresolved. Trimming stripped 1 base from V and 2 bases from J, with 5 bases between. The CDR3 is 13 amino acids. Germline V gene sequence: CDR1 SGHVS, CDR2 FQNEAQ. CDR3: CASSLGQNYGYTF. CDR3 sequence (DNA): TGTGCCAGCAGCTTAGGACAAAACTATGGCTACACCTTC.

This clone was counted only a few times. V usage is TRBV7-2 and J usage is TRBJ2-5, with TRBD2 identical over 9 bases. CDR1 is SGHTA, CDR2 FQGNSA, per germline. V shed 5 bases and J 7 bases; nucleotides not matched to a gene: 5. This CDR3 contains 13 residues. CDR3 DNA sequence: TGTGCCAGCAGCCCAGGGACTAGCTCGACCCAGTACTTC. As protein: CASSPGTSSTQYF.

CDR3 coding DNA: TGTGCCAGTAGTATAGAGGGGGTAGCGGGAGGGCACGCACCCGGGGAGCTGTTTTTT. It codes for CASSIEGVAGGHAPGELFF. The rearrangement links TRBV19 to TRBJ2-2, with 11 bases identical to TRBD2. The CDR3 runs to 19 residues. V lost 0 bases, J lost 6 bases, and 12 bases stayed unmatched. Germline CDR1 is LNHDA and CDR2 is SQIVND (reference sequence).

A few counts support this clone. This sequence joins TRBV2 and TRBJ1-1, with 7 bases identical to TRBD1. Germline CDR1 is SNHLY and CDR2 is FYNNEI. The CDR3 consists of 13 residues. Germline trimming cut 7 bases from V and 5 bases from J; bases unmatched to any gene: 7. CDR3 nucleotides: TGTGCCAGCAAGAAGGCAGGGGGGACTGAAGCTTTCTTT. Translated: CASKKAGGTEAFF.

The chain carries TRBV7-8 and TRBJ1-1; D is unresolved. The CDR3 sequence is 16 residues long. Germline V gene sequence: CDR1 SGHVS, CDR2 FQNEAQ. V gave up 0 bases and J gave up 4 bases, with 15 bases separating them. The CDR3 bases are TGTGCCAGCAGCTTAGCGCGTGTGACCTCGGGCACTGAAGCTTTCTTT. Translation: CASSLARVTSGTEAFF.

J is TRBJ1-3 and V is TRBV2; a weak D match, TRBD1 (5 bases). V lost 6 bases and J lost 2, with 14 bases in between. This CDR3 has 15 residues. CDR1 SNHLY and CDR2 FYNNEI come from the germline V gene. The CDR3 loop reads CASSPGRGTGNTIYF. The DNA for the CDR3 is TGTGCCAGCAGCCCAGGGAGGGGAACTGGAAACACCATATATTTT. Using reference TRBV2 and TRBJ1-3 for the parts outside the CDR3, the full variable domain is EPEVTQTPSHQVTQMGQEVILRCVPISNHLYFYWYRQILGQKVEFLVSFYNNEISEKSEIFDDQFSVERPDGSNFTLKIRSTKLEDSAMYFCASSPGRGTGNTIYFGEGSWLTVV.

The chain links TRBV9 to TRBJ1-3; TRBD1 matches at 7 bases. CDR3 length: 15 residues. From germline, CDR1 is SGDLS and CDR2 YYNGEE. The ends lost 8 bases at V and 0 bases at J; junction bases unmatched: 8. The CDR3 DNA reads TGTGCCAGTGCGAGGGGGCGGCTCTCTGGAAACACCATATATTTT. This codes for CASARGRLSGNTIYF.

The gene calls are TRBV30 and TRBJ2-7; unclear D gene. Germline V CDR1 and CDR2: GTSNPN, SVGIG (reference sequence). The CDR3 spans 13 residues. V was trimmed by 1 base and J by 2 bases, leaving 9 bases between them. The CDR3 region has the DNA TGTGCCTGGAGTGGAACAGTTCCCTACGAGCAGTACTTC. Its protein is CAWSGTVPYEQYF.

The CDR3 coding sequence is TGTGCCAGCAGCCAAGTAGGGGCCGGTAGTTATGGCTACACCTTC. Amino acid sequence: CASSQVGAGSYGYTF. The J gene is TRBJ1-2, the V gene TRBV14, with D maybe TRBD1 (5 bases). The CDR3 sequence is 15 residues long. Per germline, CDR1 SGHDN and CDR2 FVKESK. Trimming removed 1 base at V and 5 bases at J, with 14 bases between.

The rearrangement uses TRBV9 and TRBJ2-1; D is unresolved. With 4 bases removed from V and 5 bases from J, the gap between germline ends came to 19 bases. The germline V gene has CDR1 SGDLS and CDR2 YYNGEE. The CDR3 has 16 amino acids. The chain's CDR3 is CASSRSLTLNNNEQFF. Written as DNA, the CDR3 is TGTGCCAGCAGCCGATCCCTAACCCTAAATAACAATGAGCAGTTCTTC.

V is TRBV19 and J is TRBJ2-2; 12 bases map to TRBD1. The CDR3 has 16 residues. The germline gives CDR1 LNHDA, CDR2 SQIVND (reference sequence). The ends lost 4 bases at V and 8 bases at J; junction bases unmatched: 8. As DNA, the CDR3 is TGTGCCAGTAGTACGGGGGACAGGGGGCGCAGGGGGGAGCTGTTTTTT. Protein: CASSTGDRGRRGELFF.

This clone has just a few counts. This chain joins TRBV30 and TRBJ1-1; D gene uncertain. Looked up from germline, CDR1 is GTSNPN and CDR2 is SVGIG (reference sequence). This CDR3 spans 13 amino acids. V was trimmed by 4 bases and J by 5 bases, leaving 14 bases between them. The CDR3 loop reads CAWTPAGETEAFF. As DNA, the CDR3 is TGTGCCTGGACCCCCGCCGGGGAAACTGAAGCTTTCTTT.

The CDR3 bases are TGTGCCAGCAGTTATCGACGGAGCGGAGAGAACACCTTC. The encoded protein is CASSYRRSGENTF. The chain links TRBV6-5 to TRBJ1-2; D is unclear. CDR1 is MNHEY and CDR2 is SVGAGI in the germline V gene. V was trimmed by 3 bases and J by 12 bases, leaving 17 bases between them. This CDR3 comprises 13 residues.

The rearrangement joins TRBV28 to TRBJ1-1; D perhaps matches TRBD1 (6 bases). V lost 6 bases to trimming and J lost 8 bases, with 13 bases between them. Germline V gene data show CDR1 as MDHEN and CDR2 as SYDVKM. The CDR3 contains 12 residues. The CDR3 coding sequence is TGTGCCAGCAGCCCCGCCGACAGGGAAGCTTTCTTT. This encodes CASSPADREAFF.

This chain joins TRBV29-1 and TRBJ2-5, with 7 nucleotides matching TRBD1. The CDR3 consists of 12 residues. Trimming removed 4 bases from V and 3 bases from J; junction bases left unmatched: 2. The germline V gene has CDR1 SQVTM and CDR2 ANQGSEA. The CDR3: CSVGGTEETQYF. DNA for the CDR3: TGCAGCGTTGGAGGGACAGAAGAGACCCAGTACTTC.